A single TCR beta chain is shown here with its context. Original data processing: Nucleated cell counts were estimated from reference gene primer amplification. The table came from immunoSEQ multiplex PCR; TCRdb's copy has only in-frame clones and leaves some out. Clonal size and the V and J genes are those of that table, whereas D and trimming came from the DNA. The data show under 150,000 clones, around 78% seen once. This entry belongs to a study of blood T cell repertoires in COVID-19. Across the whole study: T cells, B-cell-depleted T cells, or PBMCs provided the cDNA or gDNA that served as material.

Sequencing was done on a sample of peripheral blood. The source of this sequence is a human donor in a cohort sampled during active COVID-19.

CDR3 sequence: CASSLVGYEQYF. In DNA form, the CDR3 reads TGTGCCAGCAGCTTGGTCGGCTACGAGCAGTACTTC. This chain links TRBV5-4 with TRBJ2-7, with no clear D. V was trimmed by 0 bases and J by 3 bases, leaving 4 bases between them. Germline CDR1 is SGHNT and CDR2 is YYREEE (reference sequence). The CDR3 has 12 amino acids. Complete variable domain (other parts from reference TRBV5-4 and TRBJ2-7): ETGVTQSPTHLIKTRGQQVTLRCSSQSGHNTVSWYQQALGQGPQFIFQYYREEENGRGNFPPRFSGLQFPNYSSELNVNALELDDSALYLCASSLVGYEQYFGPGTRLTVT.